A selection of T cell receptor beta chains follows, all from one sample in a study of OX40 agonist ivuxolimab in advanced cancers. Some clones are missing from TCRdb's copy, which holds only in-frame ones; the method was immunoSEQ multiplex PCR. The sample has about 61,000 clones; roughly four fifths are singletons. The sequences come from CD4+ or CD8+ T cells sorted from blood, collected in a trial of the OX40 agonist ivuxolimab. The receptors derive from an adult with an advanced solid tumor such as melanoma, head and neck, liver or kidney cancer. CDR3s include the opening cysteine and the closing phenylalanine or tryptophan. D genes are given only for firm matches. Clone size is not always given. Where it is, it says once, few, many or a class for expanded clones.

.	TRBV7-9	.	TRBJ1-2	TGTGCCAGCAGCTTCGGGGGCAGCTATGGCTACACCTTC	CASSFGGSYGYTF
.	TRBV5-1	.	TRBJ2-5	TGCGCCAGCAGCTTGGTTGGGGCGCTCGGCGAGACCCAGTACTTC	CASSLVGALGETQYF
.	TRBV11-3	.	TRBJ2-1	TGTGCCAGCGCCCCGGGCAGGGAAGGTGATGAGCAGTTCTTC	CASAPGREGDEQFF
.	TRBV19	.	TRBJ2-7	TGTGCCAGTAGTCCCAAGGCGGACTACCGAGAGCAGTACTTC	CASSPKADYREQYF
.	TRBV7-2	.	TRBJ2-5	TGTGCCAGCAGCTTAGATCAGGAGACCCAGTACTTC	CASSLDQETQYF
.	TRBV10-3	.	TRBJ1-1	TGTGCCATCAGTGAGCCGGACCGGGGCACTGAAGCTTTCTTT	CAISEPDRGTEAFF
.	TRBV5-6	.	TRBJ1-3	TGTGCCAGCAGCTTAGCGGGGATTATCTCGGGAAACACCATATATTTT	CASSLAGIISGNTIYF
.	TRBV14	.	TRBJ2-3	TGTGCCAGCAGCCAGCACAGGCCGCATACGCAGTATTTT	CASSQHRPHTQYF
TRBD1	TRBV28	.	TRBJ2-1	TGTGCCAGCACCACGAGGGGACAGGGGAGGAATGAGCAGTTCTTC	CASTTRGQGRNEQFF
.	TRBV7-6	.	TRBJ2-2	TGTGCCAGCAGCTTGGTGGGTCAGCCCACCGGGGAGCTGTTTTTT	CASSLVGQPTGELFF
.	TRBV29-1	few	TRBJ2-7	TGCAGCGTGGGAAGGCTGCAGCGCGAGCAGTACTTC	CSVGRLQREQYF
.	TRBV10-3	.	TRBJ2-7	TGTGCCATCGGGTGGACTAACTACGAGCAGTACTTC	CAIGWTNYEQYF
TRBD1	TRBV5-4	.	TRBJ1-3	TGTGCCAGCAGCTCCGGGACAGGGCGACATACCTCTGGAAACACCATATATTTT	CASSSGTGRHTSGNTIYF
.	TRBV6-5	once	TRBJ1-5	TGTGCCAGCAGACAAAGAGGTCAGCCCCAGCATTTT	CASRQRGQPQHF
TRBD1	TRBV4-2	.	TRBJ1-2	TGTGCCAGCAGGATGACAGGGGGCGGTTGGGGCTACACCTTC	CASRMTGGGWGYTF
TRBD1	TRBV7-9	.	TRBJ1-2	TGTGCCAGCAGCGCGTCCCTACAGGGGGATTTCTATGGCTACACCTTC	CASSASLQGDFYGYTF
TRBD1	TRBV11-2	.	TRBJ1-2	TGTGCCAGCAGCACCTCGGACAGGCACCATAACTTC	CASSTSDRHHNF
TRBD2	TRBV27	.	TRBJ2-1	TGTGCCAGCAGTTTATTCCCTAGCGGGGGGGCCACTAATGAGCAGTTCTTC	CASSLFPSGGATNEQFF
.	TRBV19	.	TRBJ1-5	TGTGCCAGTAGTATTATCTCAGGGATGCCCAATCAGCCCCAGCATTTT	CASSIISGMPNQPQHF
TRBD2	TRBV5-1	.	TRBJ2-7	TGCGCCAGCACCCCGGGACTAGCGGGGGGCCGGAACTCCTACGAGCAGTACTTC	CASTPGLAGGRNSYEQYF
.	TRBV4-3	.	TRBJ1-6	TGCGCCAGCAGCCAAACCCCGCCCGCGGGTAGGAATTCACCCCTCCACTTT	CASSQTPPAGRNSPLHF
.	TRBV7-2	.	TRBJ1-1	TGTGCCAGCAGCTTAGATTGGGACACTGAAGCTTTCTTT	CASSLDWDTEAFF
TRBD2	TRBV18	.	TRBJ2-3	TGTGCCAGCTCAACTAGCGGGGGTTTCACAGATACGCAGTATTTT	CASSTSGGFTDTQYF
.	TRBV6-5	.	TRBJ1-2	TGTGCCAGCACTCAGGCCTTAGGGGGAGGCTACACCTTC	CASTQALGGGYTF
TRBD2	TRBV19	.	TRBJ2-3	TGTGCCAGTAGTATAGACGTACCCAGCGGGGGGGCCCCTTCAGGAGATACGCAGTATTTT	CASSIDVPSGGAPSGDTQYF
TRBD1	TRBV6-5	.	TRBJ2-5	TGTGCCAGCAGGGACCCAGGGGGCTTCCCAGAGACCCAGTACTTC	CASRDPGGFPETQYF
.	TRBV27	few	TRBJ1-5	TGTGCCAGCAGGGATGGGTATAGCAATCAGCCCCAGCATTTT	CASRDGYSNQPQHF
.	TRBV19	.	TRBJ2-2	TGTGCCAGTACCCGGCAGGGTTGGACCGGGGAGCTGTTTTTT	CASTRQGWTGELFF
.	TRBV7-9	few	TRBJ1-2	TGTGCCAGCAGCTTAGGGGTCGGCAGGGACTATGGCTACACCTTC	CASSLGVGRDYGYTF